The 25 T cell receptor beta chains given below trace back to one sample, sequenced in a study of blood T cell repertoires in COVID-19. Assay used: immunoSEQ multiplex PCR; TCRdb lists only in-frame clones, some missing. The table has more than 110,000 clones, 85% seen once. The sequenced sample consisted of peripheral blood. The receptors derive from a man between 50 and 59 years old with acute or convalescent COVID-19.

This rearrangement joins TRBV19 to TRBJ1-4; 10 bases are shared with TRBD1. The junction had 5 bases not matched to a gene; V was cut back by 3 bases and J by 7 bases. This CDR3 is built from 15 residues. Germline V gene lookup returns CDR1 LNHDA and CDR2 SQIVND (reference sequence). For the CDR3, the DNA is TGTGCCAGTAGTATTGGGGACAGGGGATCTGAAAAACTGTTTTTT. This codes for CASSIGDRGSEKLFF.

This clone is a singleton in its sample. The chain combines TRBV5-4 with TRBJ2-6; D possibly corresponds to TRBD1 (6 bases). This CDR3 contains 19 residues. V gave up 0 bases and J gave up 0 bases, with 16 bases separating them. Germline values: CDR1 SGHNT, CDR2 YYREEE (reference sequence). CDR3 region: CASSLDGQSPSSGANVLTF. CDR3 DNA sequence: TGTGCCAGCAGCTTGGACGGACAGTCCCCCAGCTCTGGGGCCAACGTCCTGACTTTC.

The rearrangement links TRBV6-5 to TRBJ1-4; TRBD1 matches at 11 bases. Germline V gene data show CDR1 as MNHEY and CDR2 as SVGAGI. The CDR3 spans 13 residues. The trim removed 9 bases at V and 7 bases at J, leaving 4 bases unmatched. The CDR3 coding sequence is TGTGCCAGTGCCGGGACAGGGGGTGAAAAACTGTTTTTT. Its protein product is CASAGTGGEKLFF.

V and J are TRBV5-6 and TRBJ2-5, with D possibly matching TRBD1 (5 bases). Germline CDR1 SGHDT, CDR2 YYEEEE. The CDR3 sequence is 13 residues long. V lost 1 base to trimming and J lost 4 bases, with 8 bases between them. CDR3: CASSLSGIETQYF. CDR3 sequence (DNA): TGTGCCAGCAGCTTGTCAGGGATAGAGACCCAGTACTTC.

This sequence joins TRBV6-5 and TRBJ1-1, with TRBD1 matching over 7 bases. Germline V gene sequence: CDR1 MNHEY, CDR2 SVGAGI. The CDR3 is 14 amino acids. Trimming took 5 bases from V and 12 from J; bases not matched to a gene: 15. CDR3 loop: CASSPAGGTEVSFF. CDR3 DNA: TGTGCCAGCAGTCCCGCAGGGGGGACAGAGGTGTCTTTCTTT.

V and J are TRBV27 and TRBJ1-2; D remains unclear. The CDR3 sequence is 12 residues long. Deletions cut 4 bases from V and 4 bases from J, with 7 bases between. The germline CDR1 and CDR2 sequences are MNHEY and SMNVEV (reference sequence). As DNA, the CDR3 is TGTGCCAGCAGTTCCAGCGGCTATGGCTACACCTTC. Translating gives CASSSSGYGYTF.

The rearrangement joins TRBV5-1 to TRBJ1-2; possibly TRBD1 for D (6 bases). Trimming shortened V by 0 bases and J by 4 bases, and 13 bases separated the two germline ends. The germline V gene has CDR1 SGHRS and CDR2 YFSETQ. The CDR3 is 15 amino acids. The CDR3 protein is CASSLGTVDSYGYTF. The CDR3 DNA is TGCGCCAGCAGCTTGGGGACAGTCGATTCCTATGGCTACACCTTC.

The chain combines TRBV28 with TRBJ1-1, with a possible D match to TRBD1 (5 bases). CDR1 MDHEN and CDR2 SYDVKM come from the germline V gene. Trimming pared 5 bases from V and 10 bases from J, leaving 23 bases between. This CDR3 spans 15 amino acids. Here the CDR3 reads CASSPSGQGSIGAFF. CDR3 nucleotide sequence: TGTGCCAGCAGTCCCTCAGGGCAGGGTTCGATAGGAGCTTTCTTT.

The chain is built from TRBV5-1 and TRBJ2-3, with D possibly TRBD2 on 5 matching bases. Germline V gives CDR1 SGHRS, CDR2 YFSETQ. Trimming removed 4 bases at V and 4 bases at J, with 13 bases between. The CDR3 runs to 14 residues. CDR3 region: CASSPATGADTQYF. DNA for the CDR3: TGCGCCAGCAGCCCCGCGACCGGGGCAGATACGCAGTATTTT.

The CDR3 coding sequence is TGTGCCAGCAGCCAAGGACAGGGTGGGGAAGAGACCCAGTACTTC. Translating it yields CASSQGQGGEETQYF. The genes are TRBV7-3 and TRBJ2-5; 8 positions agree with TRBD1. CDR1 SGHTA and CDR2 FQGTGA come from the germline V gene. With 5 bases clipped from V and 3 bases from J, the junction kept 8 bases outside the gene matches. The CDR3 loop spans 15 amino acids. Full variable domain (outside the CDR3, taken from reference TRBV7-3 and TRBJ2-5): GAGVSQTPSNKVTEKGKYVELRCDPISGHTALYWYRQSLGQGPEFLIYFQGTGAADDSGLPNDRFFAVRPEGSVSTLKIQRTERGDSAVYLCASSQGQGGEETQYFGPGTRLLVL.

The chain joins TRBV27 to TRBJ2-6; a weak D match, TRBD1 (6 bases). The V end lost 0 bases, the J end lost 0 bases, and 6 bases lay between the germline ends. CDR1 and CDR2 (germline): MNHEY, SMNVEV (reference sequence). This CDR3 contains 16 residues. The CDR3 bases are TGTGCCAGCAGTTTATCAGGGGGCTCTGGGGCCAACGTCCTGACTTTC. Residues: CASSLSGGSGANVLTF.

A few counts support this clone. The chain recombines TRBV29-1 with TRBJ2-1, with D perhaps matching TRBD2 (5 bases). There are 19 residues in the CDR3. Per germline, CDR1 SQVTM and CDR2 ANQGSEA. V was shortened by 1 base and J by 4 bases, with 26 bases between the two germline ends. As DNA, the CDR3 is TGCAGCGTTGAAGGGGCCGACCACCCTAAGGCGGGTGAATACAATGAGCAGTTCTTC. Encoded protein: CSVEGADHPKAGEYNEQFF.

This sequence joins TRBV9 and TRBJ2-2, with 8 nucleotides matching TRBD1. Germline CDR1 and CDR2: SGDLS and YYNGEE. Trimming removed 2 bases from V and 4 bases from J; junction bases left unmatched: 1. The CDR3 totals 14 residues. CDR3 residues: CASSVTGVTGELFF. The CDR3 nucleotides are TGTGCCAGCAGCGTGACAGGGGTCACCGGGGAGCTGTTTTTT.

The chain links TRBV6-4 to TRBJ2-3; D gene unclear. The CDR3 is 16 amino acids. Germline V lookup: CDR1 MRHNA, CDR2 SNTAGT. V was cut by 8 bases and J by 1 base, with 19 bases left in between. The CDR3, as DNA: TGTGCCAGCTCTCTTCCTCGAGCGTTGGGCACAGATACGCAGTATTTT. Its protein product is CASSLPRALGTDTQYF.

The rearrangement links TRBV9 to TRBJ1-2; weak D call: TRBD1 (5 bases). CDR3 length: 16 residues. Trimming stripped 3 bases from V and 0 bases from J, with 15 bases between. Germline values: CDR1 SGDLS, CDR2 YYNGEE. Here the CDR3 reads CASSEDRVAANYGYTF. CDR3 DNA: TGTGCCAGCAGCGAAGACAGAGTGGCCGCTAACTATGGCTACACCTTC. Full variable domain (outside the CDR3, taken from reference TRBV9 and TRBJ1-2): DSGVTQTPKHLITATGQRVTLRCSPRSGDLSVYWYQQSLDQGLQFLIQYYNGEERAKGNILERFSAQQFPDLHSELNLSSLELGDSALYFCASSEDRVAANYGYTFGSGTRLTVV.

The chain uses TRBV24-1 and TRBJ1-5; 10 nucleotides align to TRBD1. Germline assignment: CDR1 KGHDR and CDR2 SFDVKD. The trim removed 4 bases at V and 4 bases at J, leaving 3 bases unmatched. The length of the CDR3 is 15 residues. This CDR3 reads CATSERTGGNQPQHF. CDR3 DNA: TGTGCCACCAGTGAGAGGACAGGGGGAAATCAGCCCCAGCATTTT.

V usage is TRBV2 and J usage is TRBJ2-1; a possible D gene is TRBD2 (5 bases). This CDR3 has 17 amino acids. From germline, CDR1 is SNHLY and CDR2 FYNNEI. The ends were cut back, 0 bases at V and 0 bases at J, with 12 bases in the middle. The CDR3 DNA is TGTGCCAGCAGTGAAGCGCTTCTTGGGAGCTCCTACAATGAGCAGTTCTTC. It yields the protein CASSEALLGSSYNEQFF.

The chain employs TRBV5-4 and TRBJ1-2, with 11 nucleotides matching TRBD1. J lost 4 bases, V lost 4 bases, and 12 bases had no gene match. The CDR3 sequence is 17 residues long. CDR1 and CDR2 (germline): SGHNT, YYREEE (reference sequence). The CDR3 sequence: CASSPRDRGATTYGYTF. The CDR3 nucleotides read TGTGCCAGCAGCCCCCGGGACAGGGGGGCTACTACCTATGGCTACACCTTC.

CDR3 residues: CASSSGTSGSVDEQYF. DNA for the CDR3: TGTGCCAGCAGCTCCGGGACTAGCGGGAGTGTAGACGAGCAGTACTTC. The chain employs TRBV5-8 and TRBJ2-7, with 14 bases identical to TRBD2. CDR1 and CDR2 (germline): SGHTS, YDEGEE. This CDR3 region has 16 residues. The trim removed 3 bases at V and 5 bases at J, leaving 7 bases unmatched.

The chain has TRBV9 and TRBJ1-4; TRBD1 is a possible D gene (5 bases). Germline V gene lookup returns CDR1 SGDLS and CDR2 YYNGEE. The CDR3 has 15 amino acids. Trimming took off 4 bases at V and 8 bases at J, with 18 bases between the two ends. CDR3 DNA sequence: TGTGCCAGCAGCATTCAGGGAAGCTCTTTAGAAAAACTGTTTTTT. Amino acid sequence: CASSIQGSSLEKLFF.

V gene TRBV7-9 combines with J gene TRBJ2-7; 9 bases agree with TRBD2. Trimming at V came to 1 base and at J to 0 bases, leaving 4 bases not matched to a gene. The CDR3 covers 16 residues. From germline, CDR1 is SEHNR and CDR2 FQNEAQ (reference sequence). The CDR3 sequence: CASSLVAGVSSYEQYF. The DNA for the CDR3 is TGTGCCAGCAGCTTAGTAGCGGGGGTGAGCTCCTACGAGCAGTACTTC.

The chain employs TRBV4-1 and TRBJ2-7, with 8 bases aligning to TRBD1. V was clipped by 5 bases and J by 1 base; unmatched bases: 7. This CDR3 spans 15 amino acids. CDR1 and CDR2 (germline): MGHRA, YSYEKL. CDR3 DNA sequence: TGCGCCAGCAGCGCCGACAGGGGCTTGTCCTACGAGCAGTACTTC. As protein: CASSADRGLSYEQYF.

This clone was observed once. J is TRBJ2-5 and V is TRBV12-5; 8 bases align to TRBD1. V trimming: 5 bases; J trimming: 4 bases; junction bases outside the gene matches: 9. The CDR3 runs to 15 residues. Germline V gene lookup returns CDR1 LGHNT and CDR2 FRNRAP. CDR3 nucleotide sequence: TGTGCTAGTGGTCCCCACGGACAGGGCGGAGAGACCCAGTACTTC. This translates into CASGPHGQGGETQYF.

This chain connects TRBV6-6 to TRBJ2-5; D is uncertain. Germline V gene data show CDR1 as MNHNY and CDR2 as SVGAGI (reference sequence). With 0 bases removed from V and 1 base from J, the gap between germline ends came to 6 bases. CDR3 size: 14 residues. The CDR3 here is CASSYSGSQETQYF. CDR3 nucleotide sequence: TGTGCCAGCAGTTACTCTGGCAGCCAAGAGACCCAGTACTTC.

J is TRBJ2-5 and V is TRBV6-5; 10 bases match TRBD2. This CDR3 has 13 amino acids. The germline V gene has CDR1 MNHEY and CDR2 SVGAGI. After removal of 8 bases from V and 5 bases from J, the junction contained 5 bases not matched to a gene. The CDR3 sequence is CASGVAGGETQYF. DNA for the CDR3: TGTGCCAGCGGGGTAGCGGGGGGTGAGACCCAGTACTTC.